This entry lists 23 T cell receptor beta chains sequenced from one sample in a study of blood T cell repertoires in COVID-19 (dated by TCRdb to the early 2020s). The library was built by means of the immunoSEQ multiplex PCR assay. TCRdb stores this immuneACCESS table with in-frame sequences only. Part of the clones is absent; in the studies checked, under half of the shortfall reflects unresolved V genes, and no reason is known for the rest. The sample yields 150,000 to 200,000 clones; more than 75% were counted once. Around 5% of the sample lies in the top ten. Sequenced: peripheral blood. The receptors derive from a woman in her 50s with COVID-19, enrolled during active disease.

This clone was found once. The chain employs TRBV30 and TRBJ1-1, with unresolved D. Trimming removed 0 bases at V and 4 bases at J, with 12 bases between. CDR1 and CDR2 from the germline V gene are GTSNPN and SVGIG (reference sequence). The CDR3 loop spans 14 amino acids. CDR3 bases: TGTGCCTGGAGTGTAGGTCCCGGAGGCACTGAAGCTTTCTTT. This translates into CAWSVGPGGTEAFF. The full variable domain, its missing parts supplied by reference TRBV30 and TRBJ1-1, is SQTIHQWPATLVQPVGSPLSLECTVEGTSNPNLYWYRQAAGRGLQLLFYSVGIGQISSEVPQNLSASRPQDRQFILSSKKLLLSDSGFYLCAWSVGPGGTEAFFGQGTRLTVV.

This clone is a singleton in its sample. The CDR3 region has the DNA TGTGCCAGCAGTCTGCTTAGGGGGGGATATTCACCCCTCCACTTT. Amino acids: CASSLLRGGYSPLHF. This sequence joins TRBV28 and TRBJ1-6; D is perhaps TRBD1 (6 bases). The CDR3 has 15 amino acids. V was shortened by 5 bases and J by 8 bases, with 16 bases between the two germline ends. The germline V gene encodes CDR1 MDHEN and CDR2 SYDVKM.

The chain links TRBV27 to TRBJ1-1; D is possibly TRBD1 (5 bases). The CDR3 totals 12 residues. Germline-derived CDR1 and CDR2 are MNHEY and SMNVEV (reference sequence). Trimming pared 10 bases from V and 4 bases from J, leaving 13 bases between. The CDR3 loop reads CATGTGATEAFF. In nucleotides, the CDR3 is TGTGCCACCGGGACTGGAGCCACTGAAGCTTTCTTT.

The DNA for the CDR3 is TGTGCCAGCAGCAAAGTGGACAGTCCCTACGAGCAGTACTTC. This gives the protein CASSKVDSPYEQYF. This chain connects TRBV5-4 to TRBJ2-7; D may be TRBD1 (6 bases). Trimming removed 4 bases from V and 2 bases from J, with 13 bases in between. The CDR3 covers 14 residues. Germline loops: CDR1 SGHNT, CDR2 YYREEE (reference sequence).

This clone was recorded once. The chain links TRBV7-9 to TRBJ2-5; D gene ambiguous. Trimming left V 0 bases short and J 2 bases short, with 7 bases between. CDR3 length equals 14 residues. CDR1 is SEHNR, CDR2 FQNEAQ, per germline (reference sequence). In DNA, the CDR3 is TGTGCCAGCAGCTTAGCGGGCGTACAAGAGACCCAGTACTTC. Translating gives CASSLAGVQETQYF.

The V call is TRBV7-2, the J call TRBJ1-1; 9 bases are shared with TRBD1. The germline V gene encodes CDR1 SGHTA and CDR2 FQGNSA. V lost 6 bases, J lost 5 bases, and 10 bases stayed unmatched. The CDR3 consists of 15 residues. The CDR3: CASSPPGQGRTEAFF. In nucleotides, the CDR3 is TGTGCCAGCAGTCCTCCGGGACAGGGACGAACTGAAGCTTTCTTT.

The chain combines TRBV6-1 with TRBJ2-7, with D possibly TRBD1 on 5 matching bases. V was clipped by 2 bases and J by 0 bases, with 14 bases between them. CDR3 length equals 16 residues. The germline V gene has CDR1 MNHNS and CDR2 SASEGT. The CDR3 region has the DNA TGTGCCAGCAGTGAAAGAGACAGTATGAGCTCCTACGAGCAGTACTTC. It encodes CASSERDSMSSYEQYF.

DNA of the CDR3: TGCGCCAGCAGTGAGGTGGCAGGGCTTGATGGGGCCAACGTCCTGACTTTC. This codes for CASSEVAGLDGANVLTF. The chain carries TRBV10-2 and TRBJ2-6; possibly TRBD1 for D (5 bases). The CDR3 consists of 17 residues. The V end was cut by 2 bases, the J end by 3 bases, with 14 bases between. Germline values: CDR1 WSHSY, CDR2 SAAADI.

CDR3 loop: CASSLRRPNEKLFF. The CDR3 bases are TGTGCCAGCAGTTTACGGAGGCCAAATGAAAAACTGTTTTTT. This chain uses TRBV27 with TRBJ1-4; D remains unclear. V lost 2 bases and J 5 bases, leaving 9 bases between the germline ends. Per the germline V gene, CDR1 is MNHEY and CDR2 is SMNVEV (reference sequence). The CDR3 runs to 14 residues.

This clone came up a few times. The chain couples TRBV6-1 to TRBJ1-1; the D is unclear. Germline values: CDR1 MNHNS, CDR2 SASEGT. The CDR3 is 15 amino acids. The V end lost 1 base, the J end lost 1 base, and 10 bases lay between the germline ends. The CDR3 coding sequence is TGTGCCAGCAGTGAAGGGAGGTCGGGGAACACTGAAGCTTTCTTT. Protein sequence: CASSEGRSGNTEAFF.

The chain uses TRBV19 and TRBJ2-1, with 8 bases that match TRBD1. The germline V gene encodes CDR1 LNHDA and CDR2 SQIVND (reference sequence). The CDR3 is 16 residues long. The V segment lost 4 bases and the J segment 4 bases; nucleotides outside the gene matches: 9. The CDR3 sequence is CASSTYRGIVYNEQFF. As DNA, the CDR3 is TGTGCCAGTAGTACCTACAGGGGGATTGTTTACAATGAGCAGTTCTTC. Supplemented by reference TRBV19 and TRBJ2-1, the full variable domain reads DGGITQSPKYLFRKEGQNVTLSCEQNLNHDAMYWYRQDPGQGLRLIYYSQIVNDFQKGDIAEGYSVSREKKESFPLTVTSAQKNPTAFYLCASSTYRGIVYNEQFFGPGTRLTVL.

This clone was recorded only once. For the CDR3, the DNA is TGTGCCAGCAGCGCCCTCCCGGACACAGACTACGAGCAGTACTTC. Protein sequence: CASSALPDTDYEQYF. The chain recombines TRBV9 with TRBJ2-7; D might be TRBD1 (5 bases). Between the trimmed V and J ends, which lost 3 bases and 3 bases, there was a span of 16 bases. This CDR3 is 15 amino acids long. Per the germline V gene, CDR1 is SGDLS and CDR2 is YYNGEE.

This clone was detected once. The V call is TRBV10-3, the J call TRBJ2-7, with D perhaps TRBD2 (6 bases). Germline CDR1 reads ENHRY; CDR2 reads SYGVKD. The CDR3 totals 16 residues. V dropped 4 bases and J dropped 4 bases, with 20 bases sitting between them. The DNA for the CDR3 is TGTGCCATCAGTGCCCCCGTTCTGAGGGGAGGTTACGAGCAGTACTTC. Translated, it gives CAISAPVLRGGYEQYF.

The chain carries TRBV7-3 and TRBJ2-5; 8 positions agree with TRBD2. Germline CDR1 SGHTA, CDR2 FQGTGA. The CDR3 covers 14 residues. With 2 bases clipped from V and 2 bases from J, the junction kept 1 base outside the gene matches. The CDR3 DNA reads TGTGCCAGCAGCTTATCGGGGGGGCAAGAGACCCAGTACTTC. As protein: CASSLSGGQETQYF.

In the case of this clone: This CDR3 is also generated by other DNA sequences in the sample. The V call is TRBV3-1 (or the pseudogene TRBV3-2), the J call TRBJ1-1, with D possibly TRBD1 on 5 matching bases. Trimming cost V 0 bases and J 5 bases, with 7 bases left between them. The CDR3 sequence is 13 residues long. Germline V gene lookup returns CDR1 LGHDT and CDR2 YNNKEL (reference sequence). Here the CDR3 reads CASSQEGRTEAFF. The DNA for the CDR3 is TGTGCCAGCAGCCAAGAGGGGCGGACTGAAGCTTTCTTT.

The chain is built from TRBV7-6 and TRBJ2-3; D is perhaps TRBD2 (5 bases). The CDR3 runs 15 residues. Trimming pared 5 bases from V and 3 bases from J, leaving 15 bases between. Germline V gives CDR1 SGHVS, CDR2 FNYEAQ. The DNA for the CDR3 is TGTGCCAGCAGCCCCCAGACTACTGGGACAGATACGCAGTATTTT. This sequence encodes CASSPQTTGTDTQYF.

This rearrangement joins TRBV18 to TRBJ2-1; D call uncertain. Trimming took 0 bases from V and 9 from J, leaving 12 bases between them. The CDR3 is 14 amino acids. The germline gives CDR1 KGHSH, CDR2 LQKENI. The chain's CDR3 is CASSPPVLAGEQFF. The CDR3 DNA is TGTGCCAGCTCACCACCGGTACTGGCAGGTGAGCAGTTCTTC.

The chain is built from TRBV9 and TRBJ2-1; maybe TRBD2 (5 bases). The CDR3 extends over 14 amino acids. CDR1 is SGDLS, CDR2 YYNGEE, per germline. V shed 0 bases and J shed 7 bases, with 11 bases lying between them. In nucleotides, the CDR3 is TGTGCCAGCAGCGTAGGCGGGTTCGGGAATGAGCAGTTCTTC. Translation: CASSVGGFGNEQFF. Full variable domain (outside the CDR3, taken from reference TRBV9 and TRBJ2-1): DSGVTQTPKHLITATGQRVTLRCSPRSGDLSVYWYQQSLDQGLQFLIQYYNGEERAKGNILERFSAQQFPDLHSELNLSSLELGDSALYFCASSVGGFGNEQFFGPGTRLTVL.

This chain joins TRBV29-1 and TRBJ2-5; D not certain. Germline V gene sequence: CDR1 SQVTM, CDR2 ANQGSEA. With 4 bases removed from V and 5 bases from J, the gap between germline ends came to 11 bases. The CDR3 has 12 residues. The DNA of the CDR3 is TGCAGCGTTGTAAGGCTAGAGGAGACCCAGTACTTC. Translation gives CSVVRLEETQYF.

The chain couples TRBV25-1 to TRBJ2-7, with a weak D call TRBD1 (6 bases). V lost 3 bases to trimming and J lost 3 bases, with 9 bases between them. The CDR3 extends over 13 amino acids. Germline CDR1 reads MGHDK; CDR2 reads SYGVNS. CDR3 loop: CASSDGTRYEQYF. DNA of the CDR3: TGTGCCAGCAGTGACGGGACACGCTACGAGCAGTACTTC.

This chain links TRBV12-5 with TRBJ2-5; D call uncertain. The CDR3 spans 13 residues. V dropped 6 bases and J dropped 4 bases, with 12 bases sitting between them. Germline V gives CDR1 LGHNT, CDR2 FRNRAP. The CDR3 spells CASGRRNTETQYF. The CDR3 DNA reads TGTGCTAGTGGCCGCAGGAATACAGAGACCCAGTACTTC.

The chain couples TRBV19 to TRBJ2-6; no definite D call. The V end lost 3 bases, the J end lost 0 bases, and 6 bases lay between the germline ends. Germline V gives CDR1 LNHDA, CDR2 SQIVND (reference sequence). CDR3 length: 15 residues. The CDR3 loop is CASSIWSSGANVLTF. CDR3 sequence (DNA): TGTGCCAGTAGTATTTGGAGCTCTGGGGCCAACGTCCTGACTTTC.

The chain is built from TRBV2 and TRBJ2-5; 7 bases map to TRBD2. Trimming took 6 bases from V and 2 from J; bases not matched to a gene: 12. CDR1 is SNHLY, CDR2 FYNNEI, per germline. CDR3 length: 16 residues. The CDR3 here is CASRGLRGNSQETQYF. For the CDR3, the DNA is TGTGCCAGCAGGGGACTGCGGGGGAACTCTCAAGAGACCCAGTACTTC.